This T cell receptor beta chain was identified during a study of CD8 T cells in ankylosing spondylitis. Findings of the study overall: A TCR beta motif of under ten highly homologous variants seemed to mark ankylosing spondylitis blood. Matched ankylosing spondylitis synovial fluid reportedly showed significant enrichment of disease-linked clones. Disease-linked clones, CD8+, were relatively rare in peripheral blood.

Of note for this clonotype: Antigen: not known.

It was by quantitative 5'-RACE with molecular barcodes that TCR beta libraries were made. TCRdb re-analysed the 5' RACE reads in MiXCR, keeping a single row per CDR3 protein. Among approximately 340,000 distinct CDR3 sequences listed, around 15% were seen once. Trimming cost V 0 bases and J 4 bases, with 6 bases left between them. Germline values: CDR1 ENHRY, CDR2 SYGVKD. CDR3 length: 13 residues. The source is a male donor with ankylosing spondylitis or in good health (not recorded which). This chain connects TRBV10-3 to TRBJ1-1; the D is unclear. Input material: blood, either unsorted or a sorted T cell fraction (not recorded which). CDR3 sequence: CAISESYFTEAFF. The CDR3 coding sequence is TGTGCCATCAGTGAGTCATATTTCACTGAAGCTTTCTTT.